What follows are 22 T cell receptor beta chains derived from one specimen sequenced in a study of cytomegalovirus exposure and HLA in healthy donors. This PCR relied on a set of 60 Vbeta primers and 13 Jbeta primers. TCRdb's copy holds only in-frame clones and misses some; the assay was immunoSEQ multiplex PCR. The sample consists of roughly 120,000 clones, almost 70% of them appearing once. Sample: PBMCs. These receptors originate from a man younger than 45 in good health and CMV-seropositive.

The CDR3 reads CASSRASTGELFF. In DNA, the CDR3 is TGCGCCAGCAGCCGTGCCAGCACCGGGGAGCTGTTTTTT. The chain has TRBV4-1 and TRBJ2-2; D gene ambiguous. CDR1 is MGHRA and CDR2 is YSYEKL in the germline V gene. The CDR3 length is 13 residues. V was cut by 4 bases and J by 4 bases, with 7 bases left in between.

J is TRBJ2-3 and V is TRBV11-3, with 7 bases aligning to TRBD1. In germline, CDR1 is SGHNT, CDR2 YENEEA. The V gene end was trimmed by 1 base and the J gene end by 3 bases; junction bases not matched to a gene: 7. The CDR3 totals 16 residues. The CDR3 reads CASSLGVGRGTDTQYF. The DNA for the CDR3 is TGTGCCAGCAGCTTAGGGGTAGGCAGGGGGACAGATACGCAGTATTTT.

This clone was observed a handful of times. The rearrangement links TRBV5-6 to TRBJ2-7; the match to TRBD1 covers 7 bases. The germline V gene encodes CDR1 SGHDT and CDR2 YYEEEE. The CDR3 has 15 residues. Trimming took 4 bases from V and 0 from J; bases not matched to a gene: 7. The CDR3 DNA sequence: TGTGCCAGCAGCCGAGCACAGGGGCGCTCCTACGAGCAGTACTTC. Translating gives CASSRAQGRSYEQYF.

J is TRBJ1-2 and V is TRBV18; 8 bases map to TRBD1. CDR3 length: 14 residues. CDR1 is KGHSH, CDR2 LQKENI, per germline. Trimming cost V 6 bases and J 6 bases; bases outside gene matches: 9. CDR3 DNA sequence: TGTGCCAGCTCTCCGCCAGGGGGCGCGGATGGCTACACCTTC. This sequence encodes CASSPPGGADGYTF.

The genes are TRBV10-3 and TRBJ2-1; unclear D gene. In germline, CDR1 is ENHRY, CDR2 SYGVKD. V was shortened by 0 bases and J by 0 bases, with 15 bases between the two germline ends. The CDR3 runs to 18 residues. The CDR3 region is CAISESGDLTSSYNEQFF. For the CDR3, the DNA is TGTGCCATCAGTGAGTCGGGCGACCTCACAAGCTCCTACAATGAGCAGTTCTTC.

The gene calls are TRBV5-1 and TRBJ1-2; 8 bases agree with TRBD1. V lost 4 bases and J lost 4; bases outside the gene matches: 9. The CDR3 covers 15 residues. Germline assignment: CDR1 SGHRS and CDR2 YFSETQ. CDR3 coding DNA: TGCGCCAGCAGCCCTGTGACAGGGGATTTCTATGGCTACACCTTC. Protein sequence: CASSPVTGDFYGYTF.

The chain's CDR3 is CASSPPPPLSYGYTF. CDR3 DNA sequence: TGTGCCAGCTCACCACCCCCACCTCTTAGCTATGGCTACACCTTC. This chain links TRBV18 with TRBJ1-2; D is ambiguous. The length of the CDR3 is 15 residues. The germline CDR1 and CDR2 sequences are KGHSH and LQKENI. Trimming shortened V by 0 bases and J by 4 bases, and 12 bases separated the two germline ends.

This clone showed up just once. The rearrangement links TRBV5-1 to TRBJ2-1, with D possibly being TRBD2 (5 bases). CDR3 length: 15 residues. Germline V lookup: CDR1 SGHRS, CDR2 YFSETQ. V was clipped by 4 bases and J by 4 bases, with 15 bases between them. As DNA, the CDR3 is TGCGCCAGCAGCGCTAGTAGTGCGGGTTACAATGAGCAGTTCTTC. It yields the protein CASSASSAGYNEQFF.

The CDR3 here is CASGLYGPGEQFF. The DNA for the CDR3 is TGTGCTAGTGGTTTATATGGTCCGGGTGAGCAGTTCTTC. V gene TRBV12-5 combines with J gene TRBJ2-1, with no clear D. In germline, CDR1 is LGHNT, CDR2 FRNRAP. V lost 3 bases and J lost 9, with 12 bases in between. CDR3 length: 13 amino acids.

The chain joins TRBV2 to TRBJ1-2; 8 bases align to TRBD1. Germline V gene lookup returns CDR1 SNHLY and CDR2 FYNNEI. Trimming cost V 1 base and J 8 bases; bases outside gene matches: 6. The length of the CDR3 is 14 residues. The CDR3 DNA sequence: TGTGCCAGCAGTGAAGTCGCAGGGGGCAAAGGCTACACCTTC. Protein product: CASSEVAGGKGYTF.

This chain joins TRBV2 and TRBJ2-5; a possible D gene is TRBD2 (5 bases). Trimming took 7 bases from V and 2 from J, leaving 20 bases between them. CDR1 is SNHLY and CDR2 is FYNNEI in the germline V gene. This CDR3 has 16 residues. The CDR3 protein is CASTPLRASIQETQYF. The DNA for the CDR3 is TGTGCCAGCACCCCTTTGAGGGCGTCTATACAAGAGACCCAGTACTTC.

This chain links TRBV11-3 with TRBJ1-2; D gene ambiguous. The germline V gene has CDR1 SGHNT and CDR2 YENEEA. This CDR3 comprises 14 residues. V lost 0 bases and J 4 bases, leaving 9 bases between the germline ends. The CDR3 here is CASSLEWGAYGYTF. The CDR3 DNA sequence: TGTGCCAGCAGCTTAGAGTGGGGAGCCTATGGCTACACCTTC. Full variable domain (rest looked up from reference TRBV11-3 and TRBJ1-2): EAGVVQSPRYKIIEKKQPVAFWCNPISGHNTLYWYLQNLGQGPELLIRYENEEAVDDSQLPKDRFSAERLKGVDSTLKIQPAELGDSAVYLCASSLEWGAYGYTFGSGTRLTVV.

Details on this clone: One end of the junction varies from germline; a read error may be responsible. The chain has TRBV7-7 and TRBJ2-5; TRBD2 matches 7 bases. The CDR3 extends over 15 amino acids. In germline, CDR1 is SSHAT, CDR2 FNYEAQ (reference sequence). CDR3 sequence (DNA): TGTGCTAGCAGCTTATCCGGGACTAATGTGGAGACCCAGTACTTC. It yields the protein CASSLSGTNVETQYF.

This clone has just a few counts. The V and J genes are TRBV7-9 and TRBJ1-2; perhaps TRBD1 as D (5 bases). V was cut by 0 bases and J by 5 bases, with 13 bases left in between. The CDR3 loop spans 15 amino acids. From germline, CDR1 is SEHNR and CDR2 FQNEAQ (reference sequence). The CDR3 nucleotides read TGTGCCAGCAGCTTAGCGGGGCAGGGAGGGTATGGCTACACCTTC. Translation: CASSLAGQGGYGYTF.

This clone was observed a handful of times. This chain connects TRBV30 to TRBJ2-1; 10 positions agree with TRBD2. Trimming at V came to 4 bases and at J to 4 bases, leaving 10 bases not matched to a gene. Germline V CDR1 and CDR2: GTSNPN, SVGIG (reference sequence). This CDR3 has 16 amino acids. The CDR3 nucleotides are TGTGCCTGGAAACGTACGGGTAGCGGGGGGTACAATGAGCAGTTCTTC. It encodes CAWKRTGSGGYNEQFF.

This CDR3 is CATVGRGGEKLFF. DNA of the CDR3: TGTGCCACCGTAGGAAGGGGTGGTGAAAAACTGTTTTTT. The chain carries TRBV28 and TRBJ1-4; possibly TRBD1 for D (5 bases). This CDR3 is 13 amino acids long. V was cut by 10 bases and J by 7 bases, with 16 bases left in between. CDR1 MDHEN and CDR2 SYDVKM come from the germline V gene.

This clone was observed once. The V call is TRBV10-3, the J call TRBJ2-7; 10 nucleotides align to TRBD1. The germline CDR1 and CDR2 sequences are ENHRY and SYGVKD. This CDR3 is built from 15 residues. Germline trimming cut 7 bases from V and 4 bases from J; bases unmatched to any gene: 10. The CDR3 DNA reads TGTGCCATCACTTCTACGACAGGGGGCATATACGAGCAGTACTTC. It translates to CAITSTTGGIYEQYF.

J is TRBJ1-1 and V is TRBV7-3, with 8 bases aligning to TRBD1. CDR3 length: 19 amino acids. The ends lost 2 bases at V and 0 bases at J; junction bases unmatched: 14. Germline V gives CDR1 SGHTA, CDR2 FQGTGA. CDR3: CASSLYPIGQGIMNTEAFF. The CDR3 nucleotides are TGTGCCAGCAGCTTATACCCTATTGGACAGGGAATAATGAACACTGAAGCTTTCTTT.

In its sample, this clone was seen a few times. The rearrangement links TRBV28 to TRBJ2-7, with TRBD2 identical over 7 bases. The CDR3 runs to 14 residues. V was pared by 5 bases and J by 5 bases, with 9 bases of the junction left unmatched. Germline CDR1 is MDHEN and CDR2 is SYDVKM. The DNA of the CDR3 is TGTGCCAGCAGTCAAGGACTAGTACCCGACGAGCAGTACTTC. As protein: CASSQGLVPDEQYF.

This chain joins TRBV4-1 and TRBJ2-1; 15 bases agree with TRBD2. V trimming: 4 bases; J trimming: 10 bases; junction bases outside the gene matches: 5. The CDR3 runs to 15 residues. Germline V gene lookup returns CDR1 MGHRA and CDR2 YSYEKL. The chain's CDR3 is CASSLGLAGGPEQFF. DNA for the CDR3: TGCGCCAGCAGCCTCGGACTAGCGGGAGGGCCGGAGCAGTTCTTC.

The gene calls are TRBV7-8 and TRBJ2-2, with 7 bases matching TRBD2. The CDR3 length is 15 residues. Per the germline V gene, CDR1 is SGHVS and CDR2 is FQNEAQ. V shed 5 bases, J shed 4 bases, and the junction held 7 bases outside the gene matches. The chain's CDR3 is CASSPLGGGTGELFF. CDR3 DNA sequence: TGTGCCAGCAGCCCGTTGGGGGGGGGCACCGGGGAGCTGTTTTTT.

Only a few counts were recorded for this clone. The chain uses TRBV19 and TRBJ1-2, with 7 bases that match TRBD1. The CDR3 sequence is 13 residues long. Germline V gene data show CDR1 as LNHDA and CDR2 as SQIVND (reference sequence). V trimming: 4 bases; J trimming: 8 bases; junction bases outside the gene matches: 7. Here the CDR3 reads CASSTTHRGGYTF. CDR3 in DNA: TGTGCCAGTAGTACAACTCACAGGGGCGGCTACACCTTC.